The 24 T cell receptor beta chains reported below all come from one sample, sequenced in a study of shared clonotypes between healthy human individuals. This table comes from immunoSEQ multiplex PCR, and its TCRdb copy is limited to in-frame clones, with some not included. The table lists around 500,000 clones, approximately 80% of them singletons. The sequenced sample consisted of PBMCs. Receptors originate from a woman in her thirties or forties in good health. Some clones in this sample may be carry-over from other donors' samples.

The genes are TRBV5-1 and TRBJ1-1; possible D gene TRBD1, 5 bases. V was pared by 4 bases and J by 0 bases, with 13 bases between. This CDR3 is 15 amino acids long. The V gene's germline CDR1 is SGHRS and CDR2 YFSETQ. The CDR3 DNA is TGCGCCAGCAGCCCACCTCCAGGGTTGAACACTGAAGCTTTCTTT. Residues: CASSPPPGLNTEAFF.

The chain has TRBV18 and TRBJ2-2; 9 bases match TRBD2. With V trimmed by 6 bases and J by 7 bases, 9 bases remained unmatched. Germline values: CDR1 KGHSH, CDR2 LQKENI. The CDR3 has 15 amino acids. The CDR3 protein is CASSRSGRENGELFF. The CDR3, as DNA: TGTGCCAGCTCGCGTAGCGGGAGAGAGAACGGGGAGCTGTTTTTT. The whole variable domain, remainder taken from reference TRBV18 and TRBJ2-2, is NAGVMQNPRHLVRRRGQEARLRCSPMKGHSHVYWYRQLPEEGLKFMVYLQKENIIDESGMPKERFSAEFPKEGPSILRIQQVVRGDSAAYFCASSRSGRENGELFFGEGSRLTVL.

This chain joins TRBV15 and TRBJ1-4; the D is unclear. Trimming cost V 1 base and J 6 bases, with 12 bases left between them. The length of the CDR3 is 15 residues. Per the germline V gene, CDR1 is LNHNV and CDR2 is YYDKDF (reference sequence). This CDR3 is CATSRVPGADEKLFF. The CDR3 DNA sequence: TGTGCCACCAGCAGAGTACCAGGAGCGGATGAAAAACTGTTTTTT.

The sample holds a few counts of this clone. V and J are TRBV7-2 and TRBJ1-2, with 7 bases aligning to TRBD1. Germline V gives CDR1 SGHTA, CDR2 FQGNSA. V lost 2 bases and J lost 3; bases outside the gene matches: 3. The CDR3 has 14 residues. CDR3 loop: CASSLLDRDYGYTF. The CDR3 nucleotides are TGTGCCAGCAGCTTATTAGACAGGGACTATGGCTACACCTTC.

The chain has TRBV28 and TRBJ1-5, with 8 bases matching TRBD1. The CDR3 totals 14 residues. CDR1 is MDHEN, CDR2 SYDVKM, per germline. V lost 3 bases, J lost 8 bases, and 6 bases stayed unmatched. In nucleotides, the CDR3 is TGTGCCAGCAGTTTGGTCCCGGGACAGGAGCCCCAGCATTTT. It specifies CASSLVPGQEPQHF.

The chain links TRBV7-9 to TRBJ1-6; D is unclear. CDR3 length: 19 amino acids. V lost 4 bases and J lost 0, with 19 bases in between. Germline CDR1 and CDR2: SEHNR and FQNEAQ (reference sequence). The CDR3 reads CASSSPPGAGNSYNSPLHF. CDR3 nucleotides: TGTGCCAGCAGCTCCCCACCCGGTGCGGGAAACTCCTATAATTCACCCCTCCACTTT.

This chain links TRBV10-2 with TRBJ2-3; TRBD2 aligns across 8 bases. There are 15 residues in the CDR3. With V trimmed by 6 bases and J by 14 bases, 19 bases remained unmatched. From germline, CDR1 is WSHSY and CDR2 SAAADI. CDR3 protein: CASREGGTSGPPRYF. DNA of the CDR3: TGCGCCAGCAGGGAGGGCGGAACTAGCGGCCCTCCCCGGTATTTT.

The chain joins TRBV2 to TRBJ2-1; D is ambiguous. V was pared by 7 bases and J by 9 bases, with 16 bases between. This CDR3 comprises 13 residues. Germline V CDR1 and CDR2: SNHLY, FYNNEI. CDR3: CASISDKHGEQFF. DNA for the CDR3: TGTGCCAGCATCTCCGACAAACACGGTGAGCAGTTCTTC.

This clone was counted once. The chain combines TRBV29-1 with TRBJ1-3, with D perhaps TRBD1 (5 bases). Germline loops: CDR1 SQVTM, CDR2 ANQGSEA. The CDR3 is 12 amino acids. V lost 6 bases and J 3 bases, leaving 9 bases between the germline ends. The CDR3 reads CSVNTGGNTIYF. The CDR3 DNA follows: TGCAGCGTCAACACAGGTGGAAACACCATATATTTT.

The genes are TRBV27 and TRBJ2-7; weak D call: TRBD2 (5 bases). The CDR3 is 12 amino acids. V was shortened by 3 bases and J by 7 bases, with 10 bases between the two germline ends. Germline loops: CDR1 MNHEY, CDR2 SMNVEV (reference sequence). CDR3 sequence: CASSFRGSEQYF. As DNA, the CDR3 is TGTGCCAGCAGTTTTCGGGGATCGGAGCAGTACTTC.

This chain links TRBV5-1 with TRBJ2-7, with 8 positions matching TRBD2. The V and J ends lost 0 bases and 3 bases, in that order; junction bases with no gene match: 2. CDR3 length equals 14 residues. Germline assignment: CDR1 SGHRS and CDR2 YFSETQ. The DNA of the CDR3 is TGCGCCAGCAGCTTGGCCGGGGGGGACTACGAGCAGTACTTC. It encodes CASSLAGGDYEQYF.

This rearrangement joins TRBV29-1 to TRBJ1-1; D gene ambiguous. The CDR3 consists of 15 residues. The germline gives CDR1 SQVTM, CDR2 ANQGSEA. Trimming shortened V by 1 base and J by 5 bases, and 17 bases separated the two germline ends. CDR3 region: CSVEGWSHQGTEAFF. The CDR3 nucleotides are TGCAGCGTTGAAGGGTGGAGCCACCAAGGAACTGAAGCTTTCTTT.

The gene calls are TRBV28 and TRBJ1-2; 7 bases agree with TRBD1. Germline-derived CDR1 and CDR2 are MDHEN and SYDVKM. The V gene end was trimmed by 7 bases and the J gene end by 4 bases; junction bases not matched to a gene: 18. The CDR3 covers 17 residues. CDR3 DNA: TGTGCCAGCACCCCTCTGGAGGGGGCGCCCGCTGGCTATGGCTACACCTTC. Protein sequence: CASTPLEGAPAGYGYTF.

The chain links TRBV11-2 to TRBJ1-1, with 7 bases aligning to TRBD1. The CDR3 has 15 residues. V lost 5 bases to trimming and J lost 5 bases; unmatched junction nucleotides: 11. CDR1 and CDR2 from the germline V gene are SGHAT and FQNNGV. CDR3 sequence reads: CASSLTGTEGTEAFF. Written as DNA, the CDR3 is TGTGCCAGCAGCCTGACAGGGACCGAGGGGACTGAAGCTTTCTTT.

The count of this clone is one. The V call is TRBV28, the J call TRBJ1-4; D gene ambiguous. This CDR3 has 12 residues. Germline lookup yields CDR1 MDHEN and CDR2 SYDVKM. Trimming took 6 bases from V and 6 from J, leaving 8 bases between them. CDR3 residues: CASSPVDEKLFF. The DNA for the CDR3 is TGTGCCAGCAGCCCGGTAGATGAAAAACTGTTTTTT.

This clone was found many times. The V call is TRBV10-2, the J call TRBJ1-2, with TRBD1 as a possible D gene (6 bases). From germline, CDR1 is WSHSY and CDR2 SAAADI. Between the trimmed V and J ends, which lost 0 bases and 2 bases, there was a span of 10 bases. The CDR3 runs to 15 residues. CDR3 sequence (DNA): TGCGCCAGCAGTGAGTCTCGGGGGGCAAACTATGGCTACACCTTC. Residues: CASSESRGANYGYTF.

CDR3 amino acids: CASSLMGYETQYF. The DNA for the CDR3 is TGTGCCAGCAGCTTAATGGGGTATGAGACCCAGTACTTC. The chain links TRBV7-3 to TRBJ2-5; D gene unclear. Germline V lookup: CDR1 SGHTA, CDR2 FQGTGA. The CDR3 has 13 amino acids. Trimming cost V 1 base and J 5 bases, with 8 bases left between them.

A note on this clone: One base away lies a much larger clone, so this may be a sequencing read error. The chain recombines TRBV28 with TRBJ1-1; TRBD1 aligns across 8 bases. CDR1 is MDHEN, CDR2 SYDVKM, per germline. This CDR3 spans 16 amino acids. The CDR3 nucleotides read TGTGCCAGCAGTTTCGGACAGGGCTTAGATTACACTGAAGTTTTCTTT. Translating it yields CASSFGQGLDYTEVFF.

This chain links TRBV7-2 with TRBJ2-3; 8 nucleotides agree with TRBD2. In germline, CDR1 is SGHTA, CDR2 FQGNSA. The CDR3 totals 16 residues. J lost 7 bases, V lost 3 bases, and 12 bases had no gene match. CDR3: CASSLRLSGSLNTQYF. The CDR3 DNA reads as TGTGCCAGCAGCTTGAGATTAAGCGGGAGTTTAAATACGCAGTATTTT. Complete variable domain (other parts from reference TRBV7-2 and TRBJ2-3): GAGVSQSPSNKVTEKGKDVELRCDPISGHTALYWYRQSLGQGLEFLIYFQGNSAPDKSGLPSDRFSAERTGGSVSTLTIQRTQQEDSAVYLCASSLRLSGSLNTQYFGPGTRLTVL.

The rearrangement links TRBV5-4 to TRBJ2-1; possible D gene TRBD2, 5 bases. Germline V gene data show CDR1 as SGHNT and CDR2 as YYREEE (reference sequence). The CDR3 is made up of 17 amino acids. Trimming removed 0 bases from V and 0 bases from J, with 13 bases in between. In DNA form, the CDR3 reads TGTGCCAGCAGCTTGGCCGTCGCGGGCCCCTCCTACAATGAGCAGTTCTTC. Encoded protein: CASSLAVAGPSYNEQFF.

This chain uses TRBV19 with TRBJ2-7, with TRBD1 matching 8 bases. The CDR3 spans 15 residues. The J segment lost 2 bases and the V segment lost 5 bases, leaving 8 bases of the junction unmatched. In germline, CDR1 is LNHDA, CDR2 SQIVND (reference sequence). The CDR3: CASSSQGALTYEQYF. CDR3 coding DNA: TGTGCCAGTAGTTCTCAGGGGGCCCTAACCTACGAGCAGTACTTC.

As for this clone: The same CDR3 also results from other DNA sequences found in this sample. The CDR3 here is CASSLPGAGANVLTF. In nucleotides, the CDR3 is TGTGCCAGTAGTCTCCCGGGGGCTGGGGCCAACGTCCTGACTTTC. V is TRBV19 and J is TRBJ2-6; perhaps TRBD2 as D (6 bases). Per the germline V gene, CDR1 is LNHDA and CDR2 is SQIVND (reference sequence). The CDR3 covers 15 residues. V dropped 5 bases and J dropped 2 bases, with 10 bases sitting between them.

This clone was seen a few times. The rearrangement uses TRBV10-3 and TRBJ1-3; D remains ambiguous. Trimming left V 6 bases short and J 11 bases short, with 17 bases between. Germline V gene lookup returns CDR1 ENHRY and CDR2 SYGVKD. This CDR3 has 13 amino acids. The CDR3 spells CAIRSTLERAIYF. The CDR3 DNA sequence: TGTGCCATCAGGAGCACCCTGGAAAGGGCCATATATTTT.

The J gene is TRBJ1-4, the V gene TRBV30; the match to TRBD1 covers 7 bases. From germline, CDR1 is GTSNPN and CDR2 SVGIG (reference sequence). J gave up 2 bases and V 6 bases, and 3 bases lay outside the gene matches. The CDR3 consists of 13 residues. This CDR3 is CACRGTTNEKLFF. The DNA for the CDR3 is TGTGCCTGCAGGGGGACCACTAATGAAAAACTGTTTTTT.